The source of this T cell receptor beta chain is a study of blood T cell repertoires in COVID-19. The germline gives CDR1 SEHNR, CDR2 FQNEAQ (reference sequence). This CDR3 has 15 amino acids. V was pared by 5 bases and J by 8 bases, with 18 bases between. Authors' data handling: Amplification with reference gene primers provided the estimates of nucleated cell counts. The method was immunoSEQ multiplex PCR; TCRdb's version includes in-frame clones alone and lacks a portion of them. Clonal size and the V and J genes are those of that table, whereas D and trimming came from the DNA. The repertoire holds 150,000 to 170,000 clones, with under 90% as singletons.

This TCR derives from a man aged 50-59 years who had recovered from COVID-19. Input material: PBMCs or T cells enriched from blood (not recorded which). The J gene is TRBJ1-4, the V gene TRBV7-9; tentative D call: TRBD1 (6 bases). The CDR3 coding sequence is TGTGCCAGCAGCCGCCTCGGACAGATTGAAGAAAAACTGTTTTTT. Its protein is CASSRLGQIEEKLFF. The variable domain in full, completed from reference TRBV7-9 and TRBJ1-4, reads DTGVSQNPRHKITKRGQNVTFRCDPISEHNRLYWYRQTLGQGPEFLTYFQNEAQLEKSRLLSDRFSAERPKGSFSTLEIQRTEQGDSAMYLCASSRLGQIEEKLFFGSGTQLSVL.